A selection of T cell receptor beta chains follows, all from one sample in a study of shared clonotypes between healthy human individuals. This table comes from immunoSEQ multiplex PCR, and its TCRdb copy is limited to in-frame clones, with some not included. The sample contains millions of clones, more than 90% of which appear only once. Sequenced sample: naive CD4+ T cells sorted from blood. Receptor source: a young man in good health. CDR3s include the opening cysteine and the closing phenylalanine or tryptophan. D genes are given only for firm matches. Clone size is given for some rows only: seen once, a few or many times, or a class if the clone is expanded.

DNA,CDR3,size,D,J,V
TGCGCCAGCAGCCAAGACGGCAGACCTAATGAAAAACTGTTTTTT,CASSQDGRPNEKLFF,NA,NA,TRBJ1-4,TRBV4-3
TGTGCCAGCAGCCAAACTACAGGGAGCCATCAGCCCCAGCATTTT,CASSQTTGSHQPQHF,NA,NA,TRBJ1-5,TRBV5-6
TGCGCCAGCGGCGGCACAGATACGCAGTATTTT,CASGGTDTQYF,once,NA,TRBJ2-3,TRBV5-1
TGTGCCAGCAGCCTCCAAGGGGGCCAAGAGACCCAGTACTTC,CASSLQGGQETQYF,NA,NA,TRBJ2-5,TRBV7-9
TGTGCCAGTAGTCCCCGGGGTAGACTAGGACAAGAGACCCAGTACTTC,CASSPRGRLGQETQYF,NA,NA,TRBJ2-5,TRBV19
TGTGCCAGCAGCTTCGGGACAAAGAGCTCCTACGAGCAGTACTTC,CASSFGTKSSYEQYF,NA,NA,TRBJ2-7,TRBV5-5
TGCGCCAGCAGCTCGGGGGCGACAGGGTCTGGGGCCAACGTCCTGACTTTC,CASSSGATGSGANVLTF,NA,NA,TRBJ2-6,TRBV5-1
TGCGCCAGCAGCTTGGGACAGGAATCTTATGGCTACACCTTC,CASSLGQESYGYTF,NA,NA,TRBJ1-2,TRBV5-1
TGTGCCAGCAGCTTGGAGGGCAGGGGAGGGGATGAAAAACTGTTTTTT,CASSLEGRGGDEKLFF,NA,NA,TRBJ1-4,TRBV5-8
TGTGCCAGCAGCTTAGCGGCTAGCGGCCAAGGGGAGCAGTACTTC,CASSLAASGQGEQYF,NA,TRBD2,TRBJ2-7,TRBV7-2
TGTGCCAGCTCACCTGGGCTAGCGGGAGTTGAGACCCAGTACTTC,CASSPGLAGVETQYF,NA,TRBD2,TRBJ2-5,TRBV18
TGTGCCAGCAGGAGAGGATTGGGTGGGAGCTACACCTTC,CASRRGLGGSYTF,NA,NA,TRBJ1-2,TRBV6-1
TGTGCCTGGAGCAGGGTAGGCGAGCAGTACTTC,CAWSRVGEQYF,NA,NA,TRBJ2-7,TRBV30
TGTGCCAGCTCATCAGGGACTAGCGGGAGTCCCTACAATGAGCAGTTCTTC,CASSSGTSGSPYNEQFF,few,TRBD2,TRBJ2-1,TRBV18
TGTGCCAGCAGTTTATCGATGTACAGCGCTAGCACAGATACGCAGTATTTT,CASSLSMYSASTDTQYF,NA,NA,TRBJ2-3,TRBV27
TGTGCCACCAGCGGTCGCAGGGGGCTACAAGAGACCCAGTACTTC,CATSGRRGLQETQYF,NA,TRBD1,TRBJ2-5,TRBV15
TGTGCCAGCAGCTCCCCAGGGGGGGTTAAGGAGCTGTTTTTT,CASSSPGGVKELFF,NA,NA,TRBJ2-2,TRBV5-4
TGTGCCAGCAGTGATCCGGGACGGACCGGGGAGCTGTTTTTT,CASSDPGRTGELFF,once,NA,TRBJ2-2,TRBV28
TGTGCCAGTAGTAATCCTAGCGGGGGGGCCCGCGAGACCCAGTACTTC,CASSNPSGGARETQYF,NA,TRBD2,TRBJ2-5,TRBV19
TGTGCCAGCAGCGGGGAGGGAGCTCCCAACTATGGCTACACCTTC,CASSGEGAPNYGYTF,NA,NA,TRBJ1-2,TRBV21-1
TGTGCCAGCAGGCAGCAGGGGGCTGAAGCTTTCTTT,CASRQQGAEAFF,NA,TRBD1,TRBJ1-1,TRBV28
TGTGCCAGCTCACCACAGGGTTTGGCAAATCAGCCCCAGCATTTT,CASSPQGLANQPQHF,NA,NA,TRBJ1-5,TRBV18
TGTGCCAGCAGTCCAAACTCAGGGCCAGATACGCAGTATTTT,CASSPNSGPDTQYF,NA,NA,TRBJ2-3,TRBV28
TGTGCCAGCAGTGCCGAGATGAACACTGAAGCTTTCTTT,CASSAEMNTEAFF,NA,NA,TRBJ1-1,TRBV6-1
TGTGCCAGCAGCCTCGACCTGACGGGCTACAATGAGCAGTTCTTC,CASSLDLTGYNEQFF,NA,NA,TRBJ2-1,TRBV6-4
TGTGCCAGTAGCCCCGACGGAACCTACGAGCAGTACTTC,CASSPDGTYEQYF,NA,NA,TRBJ2-7,TRBV19
TGTGCCAGCAGCCAAGATATGATCATCTCATCTGAAGCTTTCTTT,CASSQDMIISSEAFF,NA,NA,TRBJ1-1,TRBV4-2
TGTGCCAGCAGTTCTTACAGGGGAGACGAAGCTTTCTTT,CASSSYRGDEAFF,NA,TRBD1,TRBJ1-1,TRBV6-5
TGCGCCAGCAGTTGGGACCTGCGGGAGCAGTACTTC,CASSWDLREQYF,NA,NA,TRBJ2-7,TRBV10-1
TGTGCTAGCTCGATGAAGGGAGGACTAGCGGGAGTCAATGAGCAGTTCTTC,CASSMKGGLAGVNEQFF,NA,TRBD2,TRBJ2-1,TRBV7-7
TGCAGTGCCGGGACAGGGGGACGGTACACCTTC,CSAGTGGRYTF,NA,TRBD1,TRBJ1-2,TRBV20-1
TGTGCCAGCAACAGGGACAGGGGGACCTACGAGCAGTACTTC,CASNRDRGTYEQYF,NA,TRBD1,TRBJ2-7,TRBV6-5
TGTGCCAGCAGTTTGAGACCAACAAGTACCGGGGAGCTGTTTTTT,CASSLRPTSTGELFF,NA,NA,TRBJ2-2,TRBV28
TGTGCCAGCAGTGAAGCGGGGGGGCTGAACACTGAAGCTTTCTTT,CASSEAGGLNTEAFF,NA,NA,TRBJ1-1,TRBV6-1
TGCGCCAGCAAAGTTAGCGGGGGGGCCGAAGAGACCCAGTACTTC,CASKVSGGAEETQYF,NA,TRBD2,TRBJ2-5,TRBV5-1
TGTGCCAGCAGCTCGGGGGGAGAGGGGGATACGCAGTATTTT,CASSSGGEGDTQYF,once,TRBD2,TRBJ2-3,TRBV5-4
TGTGCCATCAGTGTTGACAGGGGACAGACCCAGTACTTC,CAISVDRGQTQYF,NA,TRBD1,TRBJ2-5,TRBV10-3
TGTGCCAGCAGCTTGCGGTCTAGCGGCACAGATACGCAGTATTTT,CASSLRSSGTDTQYF,NA,NA,TRBJ2-3,TRBV5-4
TGTGCCAGCAAGAGAACCGACATGAACACTGAAGCTTTCTTT,CASKRTDMNTEAFF,NA,NA,TRBJ1-1,TRBV2
TGTGCCAGCAATGACCGGGACAGGGCTCAGCCCCAGCATTTT,CASNDRDRAQPQHF,once,TRBD1,TRBJ1-5,TRBV6-5
TGTGCCAGCAGCTTAGATCGTAGCGTGGTCTACTACGAGCAGTACTTC,CASSLDRSVVYYEQYF,NA,NA,TRBJ2-7,TRBV11-2
TGCAGCGTTGTGGGGACAGGGGGCCCTGGGGAGCAGTACTTC,CSVVGTGGPGEQYF,NA,TRBD1,TRBJ2-7,TRBV29-1
TGTGCCAGCAGTGAAGCAGGGGGCGGAAACCAAGAGACCCAGTACTTC,CASSEAGGGNQETQYF,once,TRBD1,TRBJ2-5,TRBV6-1
TGTGCCAGCAGTGAAGGGAGTAGCGTGGTAACAGATACGCAGTATTTT,CASSEGSSVVTDTQYF,NA,NA,TRBJ2-3,TRBV6-1
TGCGCCAGCAGCTCCGGTCCTATTTTAGGGGGTGGCACAGATACGCAGTATTTT,CASSSGPILGGGTDTQYF,NA,NA,TRBJ2-3,TRBV5-1
TGTGCTAGCAGCCCGGGCCCATTCGGGAATTCACCCCTCCACTTT,CASSPGPFGNSPLHF,NA,NA,TRBJ1-6,TRBV7-7
TGTGCCAGCAGCTCTGACCCCACAGGAAGGTACAATGAGCAGTTCTTC,CASSSDPTGRYNEQFF,NA,NA,TRBJ2-1,TRBV11-2
TGTGCCAGCAGTGAAGGCCTAGCGGCTCTCTACGAGCAGTACTTC,CASSEGLAALYEQYF,NA,TRBD2,TRBJ2-7,TRBV6-1